This TCR beta chain derives from a study of tumor-infiltrating lymphocytes in glioblastoma multiforme. TCR beta libraries were built from RNA through three nested multiplex PCR rounds using modified ARM-PCR. TCRB-specific cDNA synthesis used approximately 0.52 ug of total RNA. These TCRB libraries lack any described unique molecular identifiers. TCRdb passed the multiplex PCR reads through MiXCR, listing each CDR3 protein once. The sample includes about 19,000 distinct CDR3 sequences, just under 70% of them seen just once. Germline lookup yields CDR1 SGHAT and CDR2 FQNNGV. The CDR3 spans 14 residues. V was trimmed by 1 base and J by 4 bases, leaving 7 bases between them.

The sequenced material came from peripheral blood. The J gene is TRBJ2-2, the V gene TRBV11-2; D is uncertain. This sequence originates from a male donor with glioblastoma. CDR3 DNA: TGTGCCAGCAGCTTAGTAGGGTTCACCGGGGAGCTGTTTTTT. Protein: CASSLVGFTGELFF.